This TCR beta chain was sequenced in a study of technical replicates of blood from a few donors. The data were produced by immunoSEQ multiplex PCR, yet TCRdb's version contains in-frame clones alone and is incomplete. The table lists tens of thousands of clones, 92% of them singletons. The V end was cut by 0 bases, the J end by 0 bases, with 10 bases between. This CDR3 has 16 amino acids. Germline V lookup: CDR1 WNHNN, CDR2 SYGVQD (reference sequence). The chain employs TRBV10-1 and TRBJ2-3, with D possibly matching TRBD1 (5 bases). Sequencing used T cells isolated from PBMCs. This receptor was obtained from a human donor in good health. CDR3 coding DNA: TGCGCCAGCAGTGAGTCCACACAGGCTAGCACAGATACGCAGTATTTT. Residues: CASSESTQASTDTQYF.